The rows below give T cell receptor beta chains drawn from one sample of a study of shared clonotypes between healthy human individuals. Profiling relied on immunoSEQ multiplex PCR, and the TCRdb table lists in-frame clones only, not all of them. The repertoire includes under 600,000 clones, 97% of them detected once, and around 0.06% sits in the top ten. Sample: naive CD4+ T cells sorted from blood. The receptors were gathered from a woman between 25 and 40 years old in good health. The CDR3 runs from the conserved cysteine through the conserved F or W. D genes are given only for firm matches.

TRBJ1-1	NA	TRBV5-4	CASRTGTPNTEAFF
TRBJ1-2	NA	TRBV6-1	CASRFTGEWDGYTF
TRBJ1-1	NA	TRBV6-5	CASSSGGGRRAFF
TRBJ2-7	NA	TRBV21-1	CASRPAGIHEQYF
TRBJ2-5	NA	TRBV10-3	CATVVKADGKETQYF
TRBJ1-5	NA	TRBV2	CASSAGRTQPQHF
TRBJ2-7	NA	TRBV27	CASSFLGVSSYEQYF
TRBJ2-3	NA	TRBV10-3	CAISESRRSTDTQYF
TRBJ1-2	NA	TRBV5-8	CASSSDASYGYTF
TRBJ2-7	TRBD1	TRBV7-9	CASSLGGTGFYEQYF
TRBJ1-3	NA	TRBV18	CASSPPVGRAGNTIYF
TRBJ1-1	TRBD1	TRBV7-9	CASSSWGQGIAMNTEAFF
TRBJ2-3	TRBD1	TRBV10-3	CAISRFSQTGGTDTQYF